The subject of this entry is one T cell receptor beta chain. These data originate in a study of blood T cell repertoires in COVID-19. Germline CDR1 is SGHRS and CDR2 is YFSETQ. The V end lost 2 bases, the J end lost 5 bases, and 13 bases lay between the germline ends. The CDR3 sequence is 14 residues long. TCRdb keeps only in-frame clones here, not all; method: immunoSEQ multiplex PCR. Of some 230,000 clones listed, around 91% are singletons. Participant reports of clinical history set cohort assignment. Sequencing used PBMCs or T cells enriched from blood (not recorded which). The chain links TRBV5-1 to TRBJ1-1; the D gene is possibly TRBD1 (6 bases). This clonotype was obtained from a woman aged 18 to 35 in a cohort exposed to, infected with or recovered from COVID-19 (not recorded which). This CDR3 reads CASSFTGFGTEAFF. CDR3 nucleotides: TGCGCCAGCAGCTTCACAGGGTTCGGGACTGAAGCTTTCTTT.